The 25 T cell receptor beta chains reported below all come from one sample, sequenced in a study of patients and donors after allogeneic stem cell transplantation. From the RT-PCR reads, TCRdb called clonotypes with MiXCR, one entry per CDR3 protein. This sample has 900,000 to 1,000,000 distinct CDR3 sequences, with more than 15% found just once. The sequencing sample was made of blood, either unsorted or a sorted T cell fraction (not recorded which). Every receptor here comes from a human donor who was either an allogeneic HSCT recipient or a stem cell or donor lymphocyte infusion donor (not recorded which). It is not recorded whose cells these are; they may come from a transplant donor.

The chain combines TRBV27 with TRBJ1-1; no clear D. The CDR3 is made up of 13 amino acids. The germline V gene has CDR1 MNHEY and CDR2 SMNVEV (reference sequence). The V and J ends lost 0 bases and 5 bases respectively, with 7 bases between them. DNA for the CDR3: TGTGCCAGCAGTTTATCCCGAGAAACTGAAGCTTTCTTT. It is translated as CASSLSRETEAFF.

The chain joins TRBV12-3 or TRBV12-4 to TRBJ2-5, with D possibly being TRBD1 (5 bases). The length of the CDR3 is 11 residues. Trimming removed 5 bases at V and 12 bases at J, with 13 bases between. The CDR3, as DNA: TGTGCCAGCAGTCAGGGTGTCCAAGAGTACTTC. This translates into CASSQGVQEYF.

This clonotype came up a few times. The chain employs TRBV4-1 and TRBJ1-1; TRBD1 might be the D (5 bases). Deletions cut 3 bases from V and 11 bases from J, with 16 bases between. This CDR3 is 13 amino acids long. The V gene's germline CDR1 is MGHRA and CDR2 YSYEKL. The CDR3 loop is CASSQRAAWDAFF. The CDR3 DNA reads as TGCGCCAGCAGCCAGCGAGCGGCTTGGGACGCTTTCTTT.

This clonotype was picked up a small number of times. V usage is TRBV28 and J usage is TRBJ2-1; weak D call: TRBD2 (5 bases). The CDR3 runs 20 residues. Germline values: CDR1 MDHEN, CDR2 SYDVKM. V dropped 5 bases and J dropped 0 bases, with 26 bases sitting between them. CDR3 sequence (DNA): TGTGCCAGCAGTGAGGCGGGCCGCTTCAAGCGGAGGAGCTCCTACAATGAGCAGTTCTTC. Translated, it gives CASSEAGRFKRRSSYNEQFF.

This clonotype was counted a single time. V gene TRBV10-3 combines with J gene TRBJ2-1; 8 nucleotides agree with TRBD2. CDR3 length: 16 amino acids. Trimming took 6 bases from V and 6 from J; bases not matched to a gene: 13. Germline loops: CDR1 ENHRY, CDR2 SYGVKD. CDR3 in DNA: TGTGCCATCAGCGGCGTAGTGGAAGCGGGAGTCAATGAGCAGTTCTTC. Translation gives CAISGVVEAGVNEQFF.

This clonotype came up a few times. This chain uses TRBV5-1 with TRBJ2-2; D may be TRBD2 (5 bases). CDR1 and CDR2 from the germline V gene are SGHRS and YFSETQ. This CDR3 contains 15 residues. With 3 bases removed from V and 4 bases from J, the gap between germline ends came to 13 bases. This chain's CDR3 is CASSSGVAATGELFF. CDR3 nucleotides: TGCGCCAGCAGCTCCGGGGTCGCGGCCACCGGGGAGCTGTTTTTT.

V usage is TRBV5-4 and J usage is TRBJ2-5; D is possibly TRBD1 (5 bases). CDR1 and CDR2 (germline): SGHNT, YYREEE (reference sequence). V was trimmed by 0 bases and J by 2 bases, leaving 8 bases between them. The CDR3 covers 14 residues. The CDR3: CASSLDDRQETQYF. CDR3 nucleotide sequence: TGTGCCAGCAGCTTGGATGACAGACAAGAGACCCAGTACTTC.

This rearrangement joins TRBV7-9 to TRBJ1-1, with a possible D match to TRBD1 (6 bases). The V end was cut by 5 bases, the J end by 7 bases, with 14 bases between. This CDR3 has 13 residues. In germline, CDR1 is SEHNR, CDR2 FQNEAQ (reference sequence). This chain's CDR3 is CASSLRETGEAFF. CDR3 coding DNA: TGTGCCAGCAGCCTCCGTGAGACAGGTGAAGCTTTCTTT. The full variable domain, with the rest looked up from reference TRBV7-9 and TRBJ1-1, is DTGVSQNPRHKITKRGQNVTFRCDPISEHNRLYWYRQTLGQGPEFLTYFQNEAQLEKSRLLSDRFSAERPKGSFSTLEIQRTEQGDSAMYLCASSLRETGEAFFGQGTRLTVV.

The CDR3, as DNA: TGTGCCAGCTCATCTTCTAGCGGGGCGAACGGCGAGCAGTACTTC. Translation: CASSSSSGANGEQYF. V is TRBV18 and J is TRBJ2-7, with 9 bases that match TRBD2. In germline, CDR1 is KGHSH, CDR2 LQKENI. The CDR3 is made up of 15 amino acids. Trimming at V came to 5 bases and at J to 6 bases, leaving 11 bases not matched to a gene.

This rearrangement joins TRBV4-1 to TRBJ1-2; D remains ambiguous. Trimming took off 1 base at V and 6 bases at J, with 12 bases between the two ends. CDR1 and CDR2 (germline): MGHRA, YSYEKL. CDR3 length equals 14 residues. The CDR3 region has the DNA TGCGCCAGCAGCCAAGGTTATGTCGATCATGGCTACACCTTC. This sequence encodes CASSQGYVDHGYTF.

The CDR3, as DNA: TGTGCCAGCAGCGTAGCTTTAGGGGGTCCCTACGAGCAGTACTTC. Encoded protein: CASSVALGGPYEQYF. The rearrangement links TRBV9 to TRBJ2-7, with D maybe TRBD1 (6 bases). The length of the CDR3 is 15 residues. Between the trimmed V and J ends, which lost 0 bases and 2 bases, there was a span of 12 bases. Germline loops: CDR1 SGDLS, CDR2 YYNGEE.

This clonotype was seen only a few times. V is TRBV6-2 or TRBV6-3 and J is TRBJ1-5; D perhaps matches TRBD1 (6 bases). V shed 1 base and J shed 7 bases, with 14 bases lying between them. This CDR3 has 15 residues. The germline V gene encodes CDR1 MNHEY and CDR2 SVGEGT. The CDR3 is CASSYFGGPRQPQHF. CDR3 in DNA: TGTGCCAGCAGTTACTTTGGGGGGCCGCGGCAGCCCCAGCATTTT.

This chain connects TRBV4-2 to TRBJ2-3, with 8 nucleotides matching TRBD1. The CDR3 spans 13 residues. CDR1 LGHNA and CDR2 YNFKEQ come from the germline V gene. V trimming: 0 bases; J trimming: 11 bases; junction bases outside the gene matches: 4. CDR3 residues: CASSQDWGTGQYF. The CDR3 DNA reads TGTGCCAGCAGCCAAGATTGGGGGACAGGGCAGTATTTT.

V and J are TRBV12-3 or TRBV12-4 and TRBJ1-3; perhaps TRBD1 as D (5 bases). The CDR3 is 14 residues long. Trimming cost V 2 bases and J 4 bases, with 9 bases left between them. CDR3 sequence reads: CASSLMGVGNTIYF. The CDR3 bases are TGTGCCAGCAGTTTAATGGGGGTAGGAAACACCATATATTTT.

In its sample, this clonotype was seen a few times. The chain is built from TRBV11-2 and TRBJ2-3, with D perhaps matching TRBD1 or TRBD2 (6 bases each). The germline CDR1 and CDR2 sequences are SGHAT and FQNNGV. Trimming shortened V by 3 bases and J by 5 bases, and 18 bases separated the two germline ends. The length of the CDR3 is 16 residues. CDR3 bases: TGTGCCAGCAGCTTCGGCGGGACAAATAAGGGAGATACGCAGTATTTT. Protein sequence: CASSFGGTNKGDTQYF.

V gene TRBV5-1 combines with J gene TRBJ2-3, with D uncertain. This CDR3 contains 14 residues. Trimming stripped 2 bases from V and 4 bases from J, with 11 bases between. Germline V lookup: CDR1 SGHRS, CDR2 YFSETQ. The CDR3 loop reads CASSFWSGADTQYF. The CDR3 nucleotides read TGCGCCAGCAGCTTCTGGTCGGGCGCAGATACGCAGTATTTT.

In its sample, this clonotype was seen a few times. The gene calls are TRBV11-2 and TRBJ1-1; D perhaps matches TRBD1 (5 bases). Trimming removed 3 bases at V and 10 bases at J, with 9 bases between. The CDR3 has 11 amino acids. The germline gives CDR1 SGHAT, CDR2 FQNNGV. DNA for the CDR3: TGTGCCAGCAGCTTGCAGGGACCAGCTTTCTTT. As protein: CASSLQGPAFF.

The chain has TRBV29-1 and TRBJ2-3; TRBD1 aligns across 10 bases. Germline loops: CDR1 SQVTM, CDR2 ANQGSEA. Trimming at V came to 6 bases and at J to 5 bases, leaving 8 bases not matched to a gene. The CDR3 has 14 amino acids. The DNA of the CDR3 is TGCAGCGTAAAAGACAGGGGGCCTGAAGATACGCAGTATTTT. Its translation is CSVKDRGPEDTQYF.

This clonotype was seen ten or more times. This chain links TRBV5-1 with TRBJ1-6; possibly TRBD1 for D (6 bases). V lost 0 bases and J lost 6, with 10 bases in between. The V gene's germline CDR1 is SGHRS and CDR2 YFSETQ. CDR3 length: 15 residues. The CDR3 sequence: CASSLEGQTNSPLHF. In DNA, the CDR3 is TGCGCCAGCAGCTTGGAGGGACAAACTAATTCACCCCTCCACTTT.

CDR3 sequence reads: CASSQDGLGGAYEQYF. As DNA, the CDR3 is TGCGCCAGCAGCCAAGATGGATTGGGAGGGGCCTACGAGCAGTACTTC. This chain joins TRBV4-1 and TRBJ2-7, with 7 bases identical to TRBD2. CDR3 length equals 16 residues. Germline loops: CDR1 MGHRA, CDR2 YSYEKL. Losses at the gene ends were 0 bases for V and 2 bases for J; bases not matched to a gene: 7.

This clonotype was observed many times. The chain links TRBV29-1 to TRBJ2-3, with 11 bases aligning to TRBD1. Germline CDR1 is SQVTM and CDR2 is ANQGSEA. The CDR3 contains 14 residues. V trimming: 3 bases; J trimming: 4 bases; junction bases outside the gene matches: 3. The CDR3 loop is CSVDPGQGADTQYF. CDR3 nucleotides: TGCAGCGTTGACCCGGGACAGGGGGCAGATACGCAGTATTTT.

This clonotype was counted at least ten times. V and J are TRBV9 and TRBJ2-1, with D unresolved. The germline gives CDR1 SGDLS, CDR2 YYNGEE. The CDR3 is 12 residues long. V lost 5 bases, J lost 2 bases, and 5 bases lay in between. The CDR3 here is CASSVAYNEQFF. In DNA, the CDR3 is TGTGCCAGCAGTGTCGCCTACAATGAGCAGTTCTTC. Looking up the rest from reference TRBV9 and TRBJ2-1 gives the full variable domain: DSGVTQTPKHLITATGQRVTLRCSPRSGDLSVYWYQQSLDQGLQFLIQYYNGEERAKGNILERFSAQQFPDLHSELNLSSLELGDSALYFCASSVAYNEQFFGPGTRLTVL.

The chain links TRBV7-2 to TRBJ2-3; TRBD1 agrees at 9 bases. J gave up 7 bases and V 4 bases, and 6 bases lay outside the gene matches. CDR1 and CDR2 (germline): SGHTA, FQGNSA. The CDR3 loop spans 14 amino acids. For the CDR3, the DNA is TGTGCCAGCAGCTCAACAGGGGGCGCGTATACGCAGTATTTT. The encoded protein is CASSSTGGAYTQYF.

This clonotype appeared a few times. The chain couples TRBV7-7 to TRBJ2-3; 11 nucleotides line up with TRBD1. Germline V gives CDR1 SSHAT, CDR2 FNYEAQ (reference sequence). This CDR3 contains 15 residues. V dropped 5 bases and J dropped 4; count of bases not matched to a gene: 5. In nucleotides, the CDR3 is TGTGCCAGCAGCAGGGGGACAGGGGGGCCAGATACGCAGTATTTT. This encodes CASSRGTGGPDTQYF.

V usage is TRBV4-3 and J usage is TRBJ2-3; weak D call: TRBD1 (6 bases). Trimming took off 4 bases at V and 3 bases at J, with 14 bases between the two ends. Germline loops: CDR1 LGHNA, CDR2 YSLEER. The CDR3 runs 15 residues. The CDR3 sequence: CASSPEARGTDTQYF. CDR3 in DNA: TGCGCCAGCAGCCCAGAGGCCAGGGGAACAGATACGCAGTATTTT.